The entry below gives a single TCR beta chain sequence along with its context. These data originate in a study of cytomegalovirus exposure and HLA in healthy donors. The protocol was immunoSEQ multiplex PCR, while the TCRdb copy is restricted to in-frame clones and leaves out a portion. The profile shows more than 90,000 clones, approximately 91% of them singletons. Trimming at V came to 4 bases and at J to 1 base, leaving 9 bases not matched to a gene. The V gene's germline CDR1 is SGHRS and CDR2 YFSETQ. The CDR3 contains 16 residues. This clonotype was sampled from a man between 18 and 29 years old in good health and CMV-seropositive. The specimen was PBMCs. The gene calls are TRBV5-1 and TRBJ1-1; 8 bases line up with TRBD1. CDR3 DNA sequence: TGCGCCAGCAGCCCACTGTCGGGGACAGGGAACACTGAAGCTTTCTTT. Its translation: CASSPLSGTGNTEAFF.